A selection of T cell receptor beta chains follows, all from one sample in a study of blood T cells in healthy people across ages. TCRdb redid the calling of the 5' RACE reads with MiXCR, one entry per CDR3 protein. The repertoire includes about 1.4 million distinct CDR3 sequences, around 55% of them detected once, and 5.5% to 8% sits in the top ten. The sample comprised blood. The source is a man aged 18 to 29 in good health. CDR3s include the opening cysteine and the closing phenylalanine or tryptophan. D genes are given only for firm matches. Clone size is given for some rows only: seen once, a few or many times, or a class if the clone is expanded.

. . TRBJ2-1 TRBV3-1 CASSLAGFSEQFF TGTGCCAGCAGCCTCGCGGGGTTCAGCGAGCAGTTCTTC
. once TRBJ1-2 TRBV6-1 CASRASGAHGYTF TGTGCCAGCAGGGCGTCAGGGGCCCATGGCTACACCTTC
. . TRBJ1-1 TRBV5-1 CASSYRDGSKGEAFF TGCGCCAGCAGCTACAGGGACGGCTCCAAAGGTGAAGCTTTCTTT
TRBD1 . TRBJ2-1 TRBV25-1 CASSVIEGDSRQFF TGTGCCAGCAGTGTTATAGAAGGGGACAGTCGGCAGTTCTTC
. . TRBJ2-4 TRBV7-6 CASSLSNLNIQYF TGTGCCAGCAGCCTCTCGAACCTAAACATTCAGTACTTC
TRBD2 . TRBJ2-6 TRBV7-7 CASSPVSGTGANVLTF TGTGCCAGCAGCCCCGTTAGCGGGACTGGGGCCAACGTCCTGACTTTC
. few TRBJ1-2 TRBV14 CASSHGARQALGGYTF TGTGCCAGCAGCCACGGGGCGAGGCAGGCCTTAGGGGGCTACACCTTC
TRBD1 . TRBJ1-6 TRBV6-6 CASSYTGEGSPLHF TGTGCCAGCAGTTACACAGGGGAAGGTTCACCCCTCCACTTT
TRBD1 . TRBJ1-2 TRBV10-3 CAISDPTGMDYGYTF TGTGCCATCAGTGACCCGACAGGGATGGACTATGGCTACACCTTC
. . TRBJ1-1 TRBV29-1 CSERDGVEAFF TGCAGCGAAAGGGACGGAGTCGAAGCTTTCTTT
. few TRBJ1-1 TRBV10-3 CAISERVNTEAFF TGTGCCATCAGTGAGCGGGTCAACACTGAAGCTTTCTTT
TRBD1 once TRBJ2-7 TRBV6-2/TRBV6-3 CASSGKMGQVYEQYF TGTGCCAGCAGCGGCAAAATGGGACAGGTCTACGAGCAGTACTTC
TRBD2 . TRBJ2-5 TRBV29-1 CSVERRLAGKGETQYF TGCAGCGTTGAGCGTCGACTAGCGGGCAAAGGGGAGACCCAGTACTTC
TRBD1 . TRBJ1-5 TRBV6-1 CASRSGTGKALSNQPQHF TGTGCCAGCAGGTCCGGGACAGGGAAGGCTCTTAGCAATCAGCCCCAGCATTTT
. . TRBJ1-1 TRBV4-1 CASSQVLAGVRARGAEAFF TGCGCCAGCAGCCAAGTTCTAGCGGGGGTCAGGGCTAGGGGGGCTGAAGCTTTCTTT
. . TRBJ1-1 TRBV6-1 CASSAARGTTEAFF TGTGCCAGCAGTGCTGCCAGGGGTACAACTGAAGCTTTCTTT
TRBD1 . TRBJ1-5 TRBV5-1 CASSPGTGVDQPQHF TGCGCCAGCAGCCCCGGGACAGGGGTCGATCAGCCCCAGCATTTT
TRBD1 . TRBJ2-2 TRBV15 CATSSGTGNTGELFF TGTGCCACCAGCAGTGGGACAGGGAACACCGGGGAGCTGTTTTTT
. many TRBJ2-7 TRBV5-1 CASSLAPGYEQYF TGTGCCAGCAGCTTAGCGCCGGGGTACGAGCAGTACTTC
. . TRBJ1-1 TRBV20-1 CSAYAMGRTGRTEAFF TGCAGTGCTTACGCTATGGGCCGAACGGGTAGGACTGAAGCTTTCTTT
. . TRBJ1-1 TRBV20-1 CSARDGGRSRGTEAFF TGCAGTGCTAGAGACGGGGGCAGGAGCAGAGGTACTGAAGCTTTCTTT
. . TRBJ1-2 TRBV25-1 CASSEKRFYYGYTF TGTGCCAGCAGTGAAAAACGGTTCTACTATGGCTACACCTTC
. . TRBJ1-2 TRBV6-5 CATQGARGYTF TGTGCCACCCAAGGGGCCCGTGGCTACACCTTC
. few TRBJ2-5 TRBV29-1 CSVDSGSEETQYF TGCAGCGTTGATTCTGGCAGTGAAGAGACCCAGTACTTC
. . TRBJ2-2 TRBV10-3 CAISESGRRSGELFF TGTGCCATCAGTGAGTCGGGAAGGCGATCCGGGGAGCTGTTTTTT
. . TRBJ2-3 TRBV4-2 CASSQAAGLITDTQYF TGTGCCAGCAGCCAAGCCGCCGGACTAATCACAGATACGCAGTATTTT
. . TRBJ2-5 TRBV15 CATSSDYSQETQYF TGTGCCACCAGTTCGGACTATAGCCAAGAGACCCAGTACTTC
. few TRBJ2-2 TRBV7-2 CASSPGGVGELFF TGTGCCAGCAGCCCGGGTGGGGTCGGGGAGCTGTTTTTT
. once TRBJ1-6 TRBV5-4 CASSSQGIRGSPLHF TGTGCCAGCAGCTCTCAGGGTATCAGGGGTTCACCCCTCCACTTT
TRBD1 . TRBJ1-2 TRBV4-3 CASSRNPTGSDGYTF TGCGCCAGCAGCCGCAACCCGACAGGGTCGGATGGCTACACCTTC
. once TRBJ2-7 TRBV14 CASSQSLGAGIIYEQYF TGTGCCAGCAGCCAAAGCTTAGGCGCAGGGATAATCTACGAGCAGTACTTC
. once TRBJ1-1 TRBV4-2 CASSHLGQTNTEAFF TGTGCCAGCAGCCACCTTGGACAGACGAACACTGAAGCTTTCTTT
. . TRBJ2-5 TRBV14 CASSQGPTAEETQYF TGTGCCAGCAGCCAAGGTCCGACAGCGGAAGAGACCCAGTACTTC
. . TRBJ2-1 TRBV11-2 CASSSPEGSVNEQFF TGTGCCAGCAGCTCCCCAGAGGGATCAGTCAATGAGCAGTTCTTC
. few TRBJ2-3 TRBV27 CASSFSRVRGTDTQYF TGTGCCAGCAGTTTCTCCCGGGTCCGGGGGACAGATACGCAGTATTTT
. few TRBJ1-2 TRBV5-5 CASSPGIEEGRYGYTF TGTGCCAGCAGCCCCGGAATAGAGGAAGGTCGTTATGGCTACACCTTC
. . TRBJ2-7 TRBV14 CASKGPSSYEQYF TGTGCCAGCAAAGGGCCTAGCTCCTACGAGCAGTACTTC
TRBD1 . TRBJ2-7 TRBV20-1 CSALGQGRSYEQYF TGCAGTGCTCTGGGACAGGGGCGATCCTACGAGCAGTACTTC
. few TRBJ2-3 TRBV27 CASRGYGDTQYF TGTGCCAGCAGGGGGTACGGGGATACGCAGTATTTT
. . TRBJ1-4 TRBV2 CASRQGLGEKLFF TGTGCCAGCAGACAGGGCCTAGGCGAAAAACTGTTTTTT
. . TRBJ2-7 TRBV12-3/TRBV12-4 CASSSRTSSPSYEQYF TGTGCCAGCAGTTCGCGGACTTCCAGTCCCTCCTACGAGCAGTACTTC
. . TRBJ2-7 TRBV7-9 CASLLPGAYEQYF TGTGCCAGCCTATTACCAGGGGCCTACGAGCAGTACTTC
. . TRBJ2-7 TRBV20-1 CSASTLGAVRYEQYF TGCAGTGCCTCGACCCTTGGGGCCGTTCGGTACGAGCAGTACTTC
. . TRBJ1-5 TRBV4-3 CASSQELGGNSNQPQHF TGCGCCAGCAGCCAAGAATTGGGCGGGAATAGCAATCAGCCCCAGCATTTT
. . TRBJ1-2 TRBV7-9 CASSFPTGSYGYTF TGTGCCAGCAGCTTCCCGACGGGGAGCTATGGCTACACCTTC
. . TRBJ2-5 TRBV29-1 CSALSEPQETQYF TGCAGCGCCCTTTCAGAGCCACAAGAGACCCAGTACTTC